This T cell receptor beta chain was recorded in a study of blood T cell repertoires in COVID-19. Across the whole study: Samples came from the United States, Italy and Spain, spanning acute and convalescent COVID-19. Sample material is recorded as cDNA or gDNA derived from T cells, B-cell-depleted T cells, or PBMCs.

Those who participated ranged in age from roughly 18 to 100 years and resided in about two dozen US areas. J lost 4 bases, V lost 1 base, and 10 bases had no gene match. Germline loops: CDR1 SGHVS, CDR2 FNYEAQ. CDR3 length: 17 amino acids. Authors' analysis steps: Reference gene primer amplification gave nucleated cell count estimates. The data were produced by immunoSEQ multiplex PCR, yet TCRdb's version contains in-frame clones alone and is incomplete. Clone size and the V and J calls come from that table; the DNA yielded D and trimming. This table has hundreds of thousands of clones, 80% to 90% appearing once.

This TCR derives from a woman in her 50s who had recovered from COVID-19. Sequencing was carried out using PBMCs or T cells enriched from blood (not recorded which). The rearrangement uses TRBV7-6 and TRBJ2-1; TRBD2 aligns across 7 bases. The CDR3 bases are TGTGCCAGCAGCTTAGATGGGACTACCCGCTTGTACAATGAGCAGTTCTTC. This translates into CASSLDGTTRLYNEQFF.